What follows describes a single TCR beta chain. The V and J ends lost 7 bases and 6 bases respectively, with 15 bases between them. The CDR3 sequence is 13 residues long. Germline CDR1 and CDR2: LNHDA and SQIVND (reference sequence). These data come from a study of blood T cell repertoires in COVID-19. Original data processing: The assay estimated nucleated cells by amplifying reference gene primers. Some clones are missing from TCRdb's copy, which holds only in-frame ones; the method was immunoSEQ multiplex PCR. The V and J calls and clone size are taken from that table; D and trimming were inferred from the DNA. The table lists 300,000 to 450,000 clones, more than 75% of them singletons.

This chain joins TRBV19 and TRBJ1-1; possibly TRBD1 for D (6 bases). The sample consisted of PBMCs or T cells enriched from blood (not recorded which). The source of this sequence is a man younger than 40 who had recovered from COVID-19. In DNA, the CDR3 is TGTGCCAGTAACGCAGGGGTAACGGCTGAAGCTTTCTTT. This gives the protein CASNAGVTAEAFF. Full variable domain (outside the CDR3, taken from reference TRBV19 and TRBJ1-1): DGGITQSPKYLFRKEGQNVTLSCEQNLNHDAMYWYRQDPGQGLRLIYYSQIVNDFQKGDIAEGYSVSREKKESFPLTVTSAQKNPTAFYLCASNAGVTAEAFFGQGTRLTVV.